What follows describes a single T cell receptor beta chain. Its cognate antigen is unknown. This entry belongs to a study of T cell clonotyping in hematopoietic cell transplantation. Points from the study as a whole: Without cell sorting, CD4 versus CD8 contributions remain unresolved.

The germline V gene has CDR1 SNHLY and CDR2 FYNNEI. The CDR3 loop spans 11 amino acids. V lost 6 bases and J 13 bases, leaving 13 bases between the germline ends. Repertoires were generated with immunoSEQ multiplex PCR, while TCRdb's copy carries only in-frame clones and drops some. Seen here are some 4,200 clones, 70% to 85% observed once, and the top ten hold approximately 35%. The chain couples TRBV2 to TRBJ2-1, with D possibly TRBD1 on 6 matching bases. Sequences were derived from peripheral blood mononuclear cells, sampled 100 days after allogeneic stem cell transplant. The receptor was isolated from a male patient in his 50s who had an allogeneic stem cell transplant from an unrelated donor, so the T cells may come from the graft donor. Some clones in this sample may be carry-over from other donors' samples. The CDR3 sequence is CASRTTGNQFF. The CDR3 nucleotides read TGTGCCAGCAGGACAACAGGGAACCAGTTCTTC.